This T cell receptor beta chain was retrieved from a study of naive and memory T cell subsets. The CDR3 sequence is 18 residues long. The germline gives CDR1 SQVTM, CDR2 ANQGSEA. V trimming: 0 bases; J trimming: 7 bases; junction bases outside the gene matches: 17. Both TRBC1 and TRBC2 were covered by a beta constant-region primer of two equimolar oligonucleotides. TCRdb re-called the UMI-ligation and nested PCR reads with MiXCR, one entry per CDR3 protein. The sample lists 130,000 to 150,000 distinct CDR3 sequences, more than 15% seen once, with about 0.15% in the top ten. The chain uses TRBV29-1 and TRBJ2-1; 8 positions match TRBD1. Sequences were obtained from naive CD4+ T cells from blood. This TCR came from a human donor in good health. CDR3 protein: CSVEDRTGPRGLKNEQFF. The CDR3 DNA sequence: TGCAGCGTTGAAGATCGAACGGGCCCCAGGGGGCTTAAGAATGAGCAGTTCTTC.